This TCR beta chain was found in a study of T cell therapy after organ transplantation. The overall study: Blood for the long-term post-therapy sample came 20 to 29 weeks after therapy. Study-wide results and caveats: Post-therapy reconstitution appeared to include transferred and endogenous clonotypes.

Time point noted: 20-29 weeks after completion of therapy. This table comes from immunoSEQ multiplex PCR, and its TCRdb copy is limited to in-frame clones, with some not included. This table has 15,000 or so clones, 65% to 90% appearing once. To note about this clone: As yet, its antigen is unknown.

The sample was CD8+ T cells from blood, taken after autologous CMV-specific T cell therapy. The clonotype was recovered from a human patient who had received a solid organ transplant and had CMV disease. Some T cells could come from the graft donor.

The CDR3 spells CASSLERLMNTEAFF. As DNA, the CDR3 is TGCGCCAGCAGCTTGGAACGCCTAATGAACACTGAAGCTTTCTTT. The chain couples TRBV5-1 to TRBJ1-1, with no clear D. Trimming pared 0 bases from V and 0 bases from J, leaving 9 bases between. This CDR3 contains 15 residues. Per germline, CDR1 SGHRS and CDR2 YFSETQ.